This T cell receptor beta chain was captured by sequencing in a study of T cell responses to AZD1222 COVID-19 vaccine. Only in-frame clones appear in the TCRdb table, and some are missing; sequencing was by immunoSEQ multiplex PCR. Of fewer than 200,000 clones in the sample, around 88% were seen once. The V gene's germline CDR1 is MNHEY and CDR2 SVGEGT. CDR3 size: 17 residues. Trimming stripped 0 bases from V and 2 bases from J, with 15 bases between. Second-dose intervals of approximately 4 or approximately 12 weeks were pooled. The receptor comes from an adult who received the AZD1222 COVID-19 vaccine. The gene calls are TRBV6-2 or TRBV6-3 and TRBJ2-3; D gene ambiguous. The sequenced sample was peripheral blood, obtained 28 days after the second AZD1222 dose. The CDR3 region has the DNA TGTGCCAGCAGTTACTCGGTTTACTCCGGGCCCACAGATACGCAGTATTTT. Its translation: CASSYSVYSGPTDTQYF.